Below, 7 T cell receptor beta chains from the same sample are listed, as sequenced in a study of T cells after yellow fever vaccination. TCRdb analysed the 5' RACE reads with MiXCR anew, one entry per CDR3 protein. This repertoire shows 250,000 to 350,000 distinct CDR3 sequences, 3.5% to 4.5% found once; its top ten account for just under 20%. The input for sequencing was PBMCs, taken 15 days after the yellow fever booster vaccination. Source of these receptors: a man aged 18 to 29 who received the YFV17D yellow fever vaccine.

In nucleotides, the CDR3 is TGTGCCAGCAGCCCCAGCGGGGGCCCCTACGAGCAGTACGTC. It encodes CASSPSGGPYEQYV. This rearrangement joins TRBV28 to TRBJ2-7; 8 nucleotides align to TRBD2. There are 14 residues in the CDR3. The germline gives CDR1 MDHEN, CDR2 SYDVKM. Trimming cost V 6 bases and J 2 bases; bases outside gene matches: 6.

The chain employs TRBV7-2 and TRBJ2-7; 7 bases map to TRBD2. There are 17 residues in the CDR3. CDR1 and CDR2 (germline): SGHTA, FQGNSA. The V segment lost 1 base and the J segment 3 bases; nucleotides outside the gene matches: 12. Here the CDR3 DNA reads TGTGCCAGCAGCTTAGAGGCCCGACTAGCTGTTAACTACGAGCAGTACTTC. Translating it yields CASSLEARLAVNYEQYF.

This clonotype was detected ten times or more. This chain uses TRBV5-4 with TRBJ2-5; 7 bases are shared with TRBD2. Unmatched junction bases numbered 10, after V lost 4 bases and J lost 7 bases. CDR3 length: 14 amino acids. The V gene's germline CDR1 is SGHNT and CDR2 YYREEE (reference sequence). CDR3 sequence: CASSPSSGEGTQYF. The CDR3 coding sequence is TGTGCCAGCAGCCCCTCCAGCGGGGAGGGGACCCAGTACTTC.

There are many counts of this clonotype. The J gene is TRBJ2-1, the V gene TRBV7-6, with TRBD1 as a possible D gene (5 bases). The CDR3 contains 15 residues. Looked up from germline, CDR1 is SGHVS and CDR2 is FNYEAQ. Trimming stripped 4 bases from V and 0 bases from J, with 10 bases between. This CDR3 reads CASSSGHGSYNEQFF. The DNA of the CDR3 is TGTGCCAGCAGCTCCGGACACGGCTCCTACAATGAGCAGTTCTTC.

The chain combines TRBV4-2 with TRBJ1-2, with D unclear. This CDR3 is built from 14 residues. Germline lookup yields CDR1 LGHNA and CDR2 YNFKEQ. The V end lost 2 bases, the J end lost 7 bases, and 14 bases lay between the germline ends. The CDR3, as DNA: TGTGCCAGCAGCCAATACCCTTCCGGAGGTGGCTACACCTTC. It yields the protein CASSQYPSGGGYTF.

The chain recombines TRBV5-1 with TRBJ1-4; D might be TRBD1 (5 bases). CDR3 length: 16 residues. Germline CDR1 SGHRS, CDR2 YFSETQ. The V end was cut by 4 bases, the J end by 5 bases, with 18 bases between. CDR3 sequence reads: CASSPTPGRSNEKLFF. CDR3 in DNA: TGCGCCAGCAGCCCTACTCCGGGACGGTCGAATGAAAAACTGTTTTTT.

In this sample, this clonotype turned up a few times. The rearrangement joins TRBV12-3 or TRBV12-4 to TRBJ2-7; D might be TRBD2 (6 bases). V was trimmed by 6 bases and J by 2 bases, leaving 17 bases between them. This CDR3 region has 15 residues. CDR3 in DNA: TGTGCCAGCAGAGATGTAGCGGTAAATCCCTACGAGCAGTACTTC. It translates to CASRDVAVNPYEQYF.